Presented here are 8 T cell receptor beta chains from one specimen sequenced in a study of shared clonotypes between healthy human individuals. This table comes from immunoSEQ multiplex PCR, and its TCRdb copy is limited to in-frame clones, with some not included. The table has roughly 530,000 clones, almost 97% seen once. The sequenced sample consisted of naive CD4+ T cells sorted from blood. As for subset: CD45RA+ positively selected. Receptor source: a woman in her thirties in good health.

This CDR3 reads CASSPESVAGVNEQFF. The CDR3 DNA reads as TGTGCCAGCAGCCCAGAGTCGGTAGCGGGAGTAAATGAGCAGTTCTTC. The rearrangement uses TRBV27 and TRBJ2-1; 9 positions agree with TRBD2. V lost 6 bases, J lost 7 bases, and 13 bases stayed unmatched. Per germline, CDR1 MNHEY and CDR2 SMNVEV (reference sequence). The CDR3 has 16 amino acids.

The chain recombines TRBV6-4 with TRBJ2-1; D is perhaps TRBD1 (6 bases). The CDR3 covers 16 residues. CDR1 and CDR2 (germline): MRHNA, SNTAGT. Trimming shortened V by 0 bases and J by 2 bases, and 11 bases separated the two germline ends. CDR3 DNA: TGTGCCAGCAGTGACTCTCTAAGGACAGCCTACAATGAGCAGTTCTTC. Amino acid sequence: CASSDSLRTAYNEQFF.

The chain carries TRBV10-1 and TRBJ2-7; 8 bases are a match to TRBD2. CDR1 is WNHNN and CDR2 is SYGVQD in the germline V gene (reference sequence). After removal of 1 base from V and 2 bases from J, the junction contained 4 bases not matched to a gene. The CDR3 consists of 15 residues. DNA of the CDR3: TGCGCCAGCAGTGAGTTTACTAGCGGAACCTACGAGCAGTACTTC. Protein sequence: CASSEFTSGTYEQYF.

CDR3 nucleotides: TGTGCCAGCAGCTTTACCGGGACTAGCAACGAGCAGTACTTC. Translation: CASSFTGTSNEQYF. This rearrangement joins TRBV5-6 to TRBJ2-7, with TRBD2 matching 9 bases. This CDR3 is built from 14 residues. The junction had 5 bases not matched to a gene; V was cut back by 2 bases and J by 5 bases. The V gene's germline CDR1 is SGHDT and CDR2 YYEEEE.

The rearrangement uses TRBV19 and TRBJ2-1; the match to TRBD1 covers 8 bases. The CDR3 loop spans 15 amino acids. Germline lookup yields CDR1 LNHDA and CDR2 SQIVND (reference sequence). Unmatched junction bases numbered 9, after V lost 7 bases and J lost 4 bases. CDR3 protein: CASTLFGTGYNEQFF. For the CDR3, the DNA is TGTGCCAGTACTCTGTTCGGGACAGGTTACAATGAGCAGTTCTTC.

This rearrangement joins TRBV6-1 to TRBJ1-4; D call uncertain. Germline lookup yields CDR1 MNHNS and CDR2 SASEGT. The germline V and J ends were trimmed by 3 bases and 7 bases, with 6 bases remaining between them. The CDR3 is made up of 12 amino acids. CDR3: CASSDELEKLFF. Here the CDR3 DNA reads TGTGCCAGCAGTGATGAGCTTGAAAAACTGTTTTTT.

Of note for this clone: The junction does not match germline at one end; this may be a read error. J is TRBJ1-1 and V is TRBV6-4; D unresolved. Germline loops: CDR1 MRHNA, CDR2 SNTAGT. This CDR3 spans 11 amino acids. CDR3 DNA: TGTGCCAGCAGTGACATAGCCAGACCCCAATTT. Amino acid sequence: CASSDIARPQF.

The rearrangement joins TRBV29-1 to TRBJ2-7; 14 bases are shared with TRBD2. Germline CDR1 reads SQVTM; CDR2 reads ANQGSEA. J was trimmed by 4 bases and V by 7 bases; bases with no gene match: 6. This CDR3 is built from 14 residues. CDR3 protein: CSEQGLAGGYEQYF. The CDR3 DNA reads TGCAGCGAGCAAGGACTAGCGGGAGGTTACGAGCAGTACTTC.